These 21 T cell receptor beta chains came from one sample sequenced in a study of Ad26.COV2.S vaccination and SARS-CoV-2 variants (TCRdb year 2021). Interpreted using the paper, the treatment or condition label stands for: some 19 received Ad26.COV2.S at low or high dose, single or two shots; five or six received placebo; per-sample allocation not given. For vaccine and placebo recipients, repertoires were sequenced using samples collected on day 63 after the first injection. The library came from the immunoSEQ multiplex PCR assay. The source is immuneACCESS, and TCRdb retained only in-frame sequences with V and J called. Part of the clones is not carried over; for the studies checked, unresolved V genes explain less than half of this, and the remainder is unexplained. The sample table shows hundreds of thousands of clones, and about 89% are seen once. The ten largest clones capture over 1.3% of the sample.

Material: peripheral blood, obtained in a trial of Ad26.COV2.S vaccine versus placebo. These receptors all come from a person aged 18 to 59 who received the Ad26.COV2.S COVID-19 vaccine or a placebo.

This sequence joins TRBV5-6 and TRBJ2-5; D is ambiguous. CDR1 and CDR2 from the germline V gene are SGHDT and YYEEEE. This CDR3 has 14 residues. Trimming stripped 2 bases from V and 2 bases from J, with 10 bases between. For the CDR3, the DNA is TGTGCCAGCAGCTTCGTGGAGACTCAAGAGACCCAGTACTTC. Translating it yields CASSFVETQETQYF.

This chain uses TRBV7-9 with TRBJ2-5; 8 positions agree with TRBD1. The CDR3 extends over 15 amino acids. Germline CDR1 is SEHNR and CDR2 is FQNEAQ (reference sequence). Trimming cost V 4 bases and J 5 bases; bases outside gene matches: 9. The CDR3 protein is CASSSGQGWMETQYF. The DNA for the CDR3 is TGTGCCAGCAGCTCCGGACAGGGTTGGATGGAGACCCAGTACTTC.

The gene calls are TRBV6-2 or TRBV6-3 and TRBJ2-5; no clear D gene. Trimming left V 2 bases short and J 2 bases short, with 9 bases between. The CDR3 covers 14 residues. Per germline, CDR1 MNHEY and CDR2 SVGEGT. The CDR3 nucleotides read TGTGCCAGCAGTTACCCTCAACAGCAAGAGACCCAGTACTTC. It translates to CASSYPQQQETQYF.

The V call is TRBV5-1, the J call TRBJ2-3; tentatively, D is TRBD1 (5 bases). Germline-derived CDR1 and CDR2 are SGHRS and YFSETQ. CDR3 length: 13 residues. Trimming left V 4 bases short and J 4 bases short, with 10 bases between. The CDR3 nucleotides read TGCGCCAGCAGCGAGACAGTGGCAGATACGCAGTATTTT. Its translation: CASSETVADTQYF.

This chain uses TRBV6-4 with TRBJ1-2; 7 nucleotides align to TRBD1. This CDR3 is built from 15 residues. CDR1 and CDR2 from the germline V gene are MRHNA and SNTAGT. The trim removed 6 bases at V and 2 bases at J, leaving 9 bases unmatched. Here the CDR3 DNA reads TGTGCCAGCAGGGGCGACAAACAGGGGAACTATGGCTACACCTTC. This encodes CASRGDKQGNYGYTF.

CDR3 bases: TGTGCCAGCTCGAAAGGACTAGCGCCTTACGAGCAGTACTTC. This translates into CASSKGLAPYEQYF. The chain couples TRBV27 to TRBJ2-7; 9 bases fit TRBD2. The CDR3 covers 14 residues. Germline V lookup: CDR1 MNHEY, CDR2 SMNVEV (reference sequence). J lost 4 bases, V lost 8 bases, and 9 bases had no gene match.

The chain links TRBV18 to TRBJ2-3; D gene uncertain. Trimming took off 1 base at V and 0 bases at J, with 5 bases between the two ends. The V gene's germline CDR1 is KGHSH and CDR2 LQKENI. The CDR3 is made up of 14 amino acids. The CDR3 region is CASSPQDSTDTQYF. Written as DNA, the CDR3 is TGTGCCAGCTCACCACAAGACAGCACAGATACGCAGTATTTT. Drawing the rest from reference TRBV18 and TRBJ2-3, the complete variable domain is NAGVMQNPRHLVRRRGQEARLRCSPMKGHSHVYWYRQLPEEGLKFMVYLQKENIIDESGMPKERFSAEFPKEGPSILRIQQVVRGDSAAYFCASSPQDSTDTQYFGPGTRLTVL.

The gene calls are TRBV9 and TRBJ1-2; no reliable D call. This CDR3 is built from 14 residues. CDR1 is SGDLS and CDR2 is YYNGEE in the germline V gene. Trimming left V 4 bases short and J 2 bases short, with 12 bases between. The CDR3 spells CASSPLVFNYGYTF. The CDR3 bases are TGTGCCAGCAGCCCCTTAGTGTTCAACTATGGCTACACCTTC.

Only one count was recorded for this clone. The chain uses TRBV24-1 and TRBJ2-3, with 7 bases that match TRBD2. J was trimmed by 0 bases and V by 2 bases; bases with no gene match: 10. The V gene's germline CDR1 is KGHDR and CDR2 SFDVKD. The length of the CDR3 is 18 residues. The CDR3 nucleotides are TGTGCCACCAGTGATTCACCCCTAGCGGACTTTAGCACAGATACGCAGTATTTT. It encodes CATSDSPLADFSTDTQYF.

With regard to this clone: Other DNA sequences within the sample encode an identical CDR3. V and J are TRBV12-3 or TRBV12-4 and TRBJ2-5; 7 bases are shared with TRBD1. The V segment lost 6 bases and the J segment 0 bases; nucleotides outside the gene matches: 1. CDR3 size: 13 residues. The CDR3 spells CASRGQNQETQYF. In DNA form, the CDR3 reads TGTGCCAGCAGGGGACAGAACCAAGAGACCCAGTACTTC.

This clone was counted between two and nine times. Here the CDR3 reads CASSMNQAGNTIYF. CDR3 coding DNA: TGTGCCAGTAGTATGAATCAAGCCGGAAACACCATATATTTT. This chain joins TRBV19 and TRBJ1-3; no clear D. Per the germline V gene, CDR1 is LNHDA and CDR2 is SQIVND (reference sequence). This CDR3 is 14 amino acids long. Deletions cut 3 bases from V and 4 bases from J, with 10 bases between.

Turning to this clone: Other DNA sequences in the sample encode the same CDR3. The chain couples TRBV18 to TRBJ1-5, with 8 bases fitting TRBD1. The V gene end was trimmed by 3 bases and the J gene end by 0 bases; junction bases not matched to a gene: 1. The CDR3 is 15 residues long. Germline V gene data show CDR1 as KGHSH and CDR2 as LQKENI. CDR3 sequence (DNA): TGTGCCAGCTCACCTGGGACAGGTAGCAATCAGCCCCAGCATTTT. Translation: CASSPGTGSNQPQHF.

The V call is TRBV6-5, the J call TRBJ2-7; D uncertain. V gave up 6 bases and J gave up 2 bases, with 5 bases separating them. Per the germline V gene, CDR1 is MNHEY and CDR2 is SVGAGI. The CDR3 totals 11 residues. CDR3 sequence reads: CASRDAYEQYF. The CDR3, as DNA: TGTGCCAGCAGGGACGCCTACGAGCAGTACTTC.

The rearrangement joins TRBV15 to TRBJ1-6, with D perhaps TRBD1 (5 bases). V lost 6 bases, J lost 6 bases, and 12 bases lay in between. Germline values: CDR1 LNHNV, CDR2 YYDKDF (reference sequence). The CDR3 consists of 14 residues. CDR3 sequence (DNA): TGTGCCACCAGTAGGCCAGGGAGTAATTCACCCCTCCACTTT. Encoded protein: CATSRPGSNSPLHF. Together with reference TRBV15 and TRBJ1-6, the CDR3 gives the full variable domain: DAMVIQNPRYQVTQFGKPVTLSCSQTLNHNVMYWYQQKSSQAPKLLFHYYDKDFNNEADTPDNFQSRRPNTSFCFLDIRSPGLGDTAMYLCATSRPGSNSPLHFGNGTRLTVT.

The chain couples TRBV5-4 to TRBJ2-5; 12 bases map to TRBD2. This CDR3 is 16 amino acids long. CDR1 and CDR2 (germline): SGHNT, YYREEE (reference sequence). V gave up 4 bases and J gave up 5 bases; unmatched junction bases: 9. The CDR3 bases are TGTGCCAGCAGCGCGATGACTAGCGGGAGATCCGAGACCCAGTACTTC. Amino acid sequence: CASSAMTSGRSETQYF.

The chain employs TRBV18 and TRBJ2-7, with 7 bases matching TRBD2. The junction had 6 bases not matched to a gene; V was cut back by 0 bases and J by 4 bases. This CDR3 contains 15 residues. Germline CDR1 reads KGHSH; CDR2 reads LQKENI. The CDR3 bases are TGTGCCAGCTCACCACCGTCGGCGGGGGTGTACGAGCAGTACTTC. This translates into CASSPPSAGVYEQYF.

The chain combines TRBV3-1 (or the pseudogene TRBV3-2) with TRBJ1-1, with D perhaps matching TRBD1 (5 bases). The V end lost 5 bases, the J end lost 5 bases, and 18 bases lay between the germline ends. Germline CDR1 reads LGHDT; CDR2 reads YNNKEL (reference sequence). This CDR3 region has 15 residues. The CDR3 sequence: CASSFGTVDRTEAFF. The CDR3 DNA reads as TGTGCCAGCAGCTTCGGGACCGTCGATAGGACTGAAGCTTTCTTT.

This chain joins TRBV12-3 or TRBV12-4 and TRBJ1-2; no reliable D call. The CDR3 consists of 13 residues. V was cut by 3 bases and J by 6 bases, with 11 bases left in between. The CDR3 nucleotides read TGTGCCAGCAGTTTTTTTAGTGTGGATGGCTACACCTTC. Its protein is CASSFFSVDGYTF.

The chain has TRBV14 and TRBJ1-1; possibly TRBD1 for D (5 bases). V lost 0 bases and J 1 base, leaving 9 bases between the germline ends. The CDR3 is 15 residues long. Germline CDR1 SGHDN, CDR2 FVKESK. The CDR3 protein is CASSQDGGRNTEAFF. The CDR3 bases are TGTGCCAGCAGCCAAGATGGGGGAAGGAACACTGAAGCTTTCTTT.

This clone has just one count. Other DNA sequences in the same sample also yield this CDR3. V and J are TRBV19 and TRBJ1-5, with D possibly TRBD1 on 6 matching bases. Trimming pared 6 bases from V and 4 bases from J, leaving 10 bases between. CDR1 LNHDA and CDR2 SQIVND come from the germline V gene (reference sequence). The CDR3 sequence is 13 residues long. The CDR3 region is CASSRTVNQPQHF. DNA of the CDR3: TGTGCCAGTAGCCGGACAGTTAATCAGCCCCAGCATTTT.

The rearrangement joins TRBV29-1 to TRBJ1-4; no firm D call. Germline V gene lookup returns CDR1 SQVTM and CDR2 ANQGSEA. The CDR3 sequence is 13 residues long. The CDR3 DNA follows: TGCAGTTATACGGGCGCAACTAATGAAAAACTGTTTTTT. Translation: CSYTGATNEKLFF.